Reported below is one T cell receptor beta chain. Antigen unknown. The data originate from a study of cytomegalovirus exposure and HLA in healthy donors. Study findings and constraints: According to a later analysis, TCR clusters from the first cohort tended to co-occur in the roughly 110 validation repertoires. Altogether, 164 TCR beta chains were recorded as cytomegalovirus-associated.

The V and J ends lost 1 base and 0 bases, in that order; junction bases with no gene match: 6. This CDR3 is 16 amino acids long. Germline V CDR1 and CDR2: SGHVS, FNYEAQ. Donors were drawn from the approximately 120-subject validation cohort, separate from the 666-subject first cohort. Repertoires were generated with immunoSEQ multiplex PCR, while TCRdb's copy carries only in-frame clones and drops some. The sample has about 220,000 clones; approximately 90% are singletons. The sample taken for sequencing was PBMCs. The chain combines TRBV7-6 with TRBJ2-7; 7 bases are a match to TRBD2. The TCR was taken from a woman aged 18-29 years in good health and CMV-seronegative. The CDR3 bases are TGTGCCAGCAGCTTAGGGGCAGCGGGATACTCCTACGAGCAGTACTTC. Its protein product is CASSLGAAGYSYEQYF.